These T cell receptor beta chains were read from a single sample in a study of control samples from healthy donors and cancer patients. Profiling relied on immunoSEQ multiplex PCR, and the TCRdb table lists in-frame clones only, not all of them. This sample has roughly 76,000 clones, with around 94% found just once. Material for sequencing was blood. The receptors shown here come from a woman aged 18-29 years in good health. The CDR3 runs from the conserved cysteine through the conserved F or W. D genes are given only for firm matches. Clone size is shown for a subset of rows, as once, few, many or a class of expanded clone.

>TRBJ1-1|-|-|TRBV2|15
TGTGCCAGCAGTGAGAGGTTGCCGGGGAACACTGAAGCTTTCTTT
CASSERLPGNTEAFF
>TRBJ2-2|-|-|TRBV11-2|15
TGTGCCAGCAGCCCAAGCGGCGGGATCACCGGGGAGCTGTTTTTT
CASSPSGGITGELFF
>TRBJ1-2|TRBD1|-|TRBV11-1|13
TGTGCCAGCAGTTTGGAGACAGGGAATGGCTACACCTTC
CASSLETGNGYTF
>TRBJ1-1|-|-|TRBV25-1|16
TGTGCCAGCGGGAGTGATGACAGAGGAATGAACACTGAAGCTTTCTTT
CASGSDDRGMNTEAFF
>TRBJ2-7|TRBD2|-|TRBV5-8|15
TGTGCCAGCAGCTTGGGCGGGGGGCACTCCTACGAGCAGTACTTC
CASSLGGGHSYEQYF
>TRBJ2-2|TRBD1|-|TRBV6-5|15
TGTGCCAGCCGTACAGGGGCTTTGTACACCGGGGAGCTGTTTTTT
CASRTGALYTGELFF
>TRBJ1-2|-|few|TRBV2|12
TGTGCCAGCAGAGGCCAGGAGCATGGCTACACCTTC
CASRGQEHGYTF
>TRBJ2-3|-|-|TRBV19|14
TGTGCCAGCGCAACAGGGTCCCTAAGGGATACGCAGTATTTT
CASATGSLRDTQYF
>TRBJ1-3|TRBD1|-|TRBV5-1|23
TGCGCCAGCAGCTTGGCCACTGTATTCGGACAGGGCACGTTTCGAAGCTCTGGAAACACCATATATTTT
CASSLATVFGQGTFRSSGNTIYF
>TRBJ2-5|-|-|TRBV10-3|15
TGTGCCATCAGTGAGCCGACGGAACGGGGAGGGACCCAGTACTTC
CAISEPTERGGTQYF
>TRBJ2-6|-|once|TRBV7-6|15
TGTGCCAGCAGCGTCGGGTCCTCTGGGGCCAACGTCCTGACTTTC
CASSVGSSGANVLTF
>TRBJ1-1|-|-|TRBV10-3|13
TGTGCCATCAGTGTTCCGCGGAACACTGAAGCTTTCTTT
CAISVPRNTEAFF
>TRBJ2-7|TRBD1|-|TRBV6-6|12
TGTGCCAGCAGGGGACAGGGATACGAGCAGTACTTC
CASRGQGYEQYF
>TRBJ2-2|TRBD1|-|TRBV28|16
TGTGCCAGCAGTTTCACAAGGGACAGCCACACCGGGGAGCTGTTTTTT
CASSFTRDSHTGELFF
>TRBJ1-5|-|once|TRBV2|17
TGTGCCAGCAGTGAAAGGCTACAGTTTTATAGCAATCAGCCCCAGCATTTT
CASSERLQFYSNQPQHF
>TRBJ1-2|-|-|TRBV19|15
TGTGCCAGTAGTACACAGGGAAGAGGGAACTATGGCTACACCTTC
CASSTQGRGNYGYTF
>TRBJ2-7|TRBD1|-|TRBV19|15
TGTGCCAGTAGTAGGAACCGGGACAGTGCCTACGAGCAGTACTTC
CASSRNRDSAYEQYF
>TRBJ1-3|-|-|TRBV5-4|15
TGTGCCAGCAGCTTCCAGGGGTACTCTGGAAACACCATATATTTT
CASSFQGYSGNTIYF
>TRBJ2-3|TRBD2|-|TRBV7-6|16
TGTGCCAGCAGCTCCGGGACTAGCGGCCGCACAGATACGCAGTATTTT
CASSSGTSGRTDTQYF
>TRBJ1-5|TRBD1|few|TRBV4-1|16
TGCGCCAGCAGTCGGGCGGACAGGGTTTTAGATCAGCCCCAGCATTTT
CASSRADRVLDQPQHF
>TRBJ1-1|-|-|TRBV5-7|12
TGTGCCAGCAGCTTGACGTACACTGAAGCTTTCTTT
CASSLTYTEAFF
>TRBJ1-4|-|-|TRBV5-4|14
TGTGCCAGCAGCTCTGACGGGACTAATGAAAAACTGTTTTTT
CASSSDGTNEKLFF